Listed here are 13 T cell receptor beta chains from one sample, sequenced in a study of early T cells in non-severe SARS-CoV-2 infection. TCRdb independently ran MiXCR on the 5' RACE reads; one entry per CDR3 protein. The sample carries about 27,000 distinct CDR3 sequences, approximately 2.9% recorded once. The sequenced sample consisted of whole blood. These receptors came from an adult who was a healthcare worker with PCR-confirmed SARS-CoV-2 infection or an uninfected control (not recorded which).

This clonotype rates as medium-sized (0.01 to 0.1%). The chain uses TRBV19 and TRBJ1-2; no firm D call. Germline assignment: CDR1 LNHDA and CDR2 SQIVND (reference sequence). Between the trimmed V and J ends, which lost 5 bases and 5 bases, there was a span of 12 bases. The length of the CDR3 is 13 residues. The CDR3 nucleotides are TGTGCCAGTAGTCCACGGACGGATTATGGCTACACCTTC. Translation gives CASSPRTDYGYTF.

At least ten counts were recorded for this clonotype. Mismatch with germline at one junction end may stem from a read error. The gene calls are TRBV30 and TRBJ2-2, with D perhaps TRBD1 or TRBD2 (7 bases each). The length of the CDR3 is 14 residues. Germline CDR1 is GTSNPN and CDR2 is SVGIG (reference sequence). The chain's CDR3 is CAWQGGHHTGELFF. The CDR3 nucleotides read TGTGCCTGGCAGGGGGGGCATCACACCGGAGAGCTGTTTTTT.

In its sample, this clonotype was seen a few times. The chain joins TRBV7-9 to TRBJ2-1; D might be TRBD2 (6 bases). Trimming left V 6 bases short and J 6 bases short, with 15 bases between. The CDR3 covers 14 residues. CDR1 and CDR2 (germline): SEHNR, FQNEAQ (reference sequence). CDR3 sequence reads: CASSSGGPSNEQFF. The CDR3, as DNA: TGTGCCAGCAGTTCCGGGGGACCGAGCAATGAGCAGTTCTTC.

This clonotype was found many times. The chain employs TRBV20-1 and TRBJ2-5; possible D gene TRBD2, 5 bases. Germline V gene data show CDR1 as DFQATT and CDR2 as SNEGSKA (reference sequence). The CDR3 runs 14 residues. The CDR3 region has the DNA TGCAGCCTAAGCGGCGGGTGGTACCAAGAGACCCAGTACTTC. The encoded protein is CSLSGGWYQETQYF.

The table lists this clonotype with many counts. CDR3 DNA: TGCAGCGAGCGGACGGGGGCTGGGGATGAGCAGTTCTTC. Encoded protein: CSERTGAGDEQFF. The rearrangement links TRBV29-1 to TRBJ2-1; D is tentatively TRBD1 or TRBD2 (6 bases each). Germline-derived CDR1 and CDR2 are SQVTM and ANQGSEA. V was shortened by 7 bases and J by 8 bases, with 18 bases between the two germline ends. The CDR3 length is 13 residues.

In its sample, this clonotype was seen many times. The V and J genes are TRBV28 and TRBJ2-2; D remains unclear. The V end lost 5 bases, the J end lost 3 bases, and 4 bases lay between the germline ends. From germline, CDR1 is MDHEN and CDR2 SYDVKM. The CDR3 consists of 12 residues. The CDR3 nucleotides are TGTGCCAGCAGTGGAGACACCGGGGAGCTGTTTTTT. Protein product: CASSGDTGELFF.

This clonotype has at least ten counts. J is TRBJ1-1 and V is TRBV19; possibly TRBD1 for D (6 bases). The CDR3 runs 15 residues. CDR1 is LNHDA, CDR2 SQIVND, per germline (reference sequence). The V and J ends lost 5 bases and 0 bases respectively, with 13 bases between them. The CDR3: CASSPQKGVNTEAFF. DNA of the CDR3: TGTGCCAGTAGTCCCCAGAAGGGGGTGAACACTGAAGCTTTCTTT.

This clonotype has a count of ten or more. The chain couples TRBV5-1 to TRBJ2-5, with 7 nucleotides matching TRBD1. V lost 4 bases, J lost 5 bases, and 11 bases stayed unmatched. Germline V CDR1 and CDR2: SGHRS, YFSETQ. The CDR3 totals 15 residues. The CDR3 loop reads CASSPTGSSEETQYF. The CDR3 DNA reads TGCGCCAGCAGCCCGACAGGGAGCAGTGAGGAGACCCAGTACTTC. The whole variable domain, remainder taken from reference TRBV5-1 and TRBJ2-5, is KAGVTQTPRYLIKTRGQQVTLSCSPISGHRSVSWYQQTPGQGLQFLFEYFSETQRNKGNFPGRFSGRQFSNSRSEMNVSTLELGDSALYLCASSPTGSSEETQYFGPGTRLLVL.

This clonotype was recorded many times. J is TRBJ1-5 and V is TRBV6-1; no definite D call. The CDR3 is made up of 15 amino acids. The V and J ends lost 0 bases and 4 bases respectively, with 10 bases between them. The V gene's germline CDR1 is MNHNS and CDR2 SASEGT. In DNA form, the CDR3 reads TGTGCCAGCAGTGAAGCGGTCGCGGGAAATCAGCCCCAGCATTTT. It yields the protein CASSEAVAGNQPQHF.

This clonotype has only a few counts. The chain uses TRBV3-1 and TRBJ2-7; no definite D call. The V end lost 5 bases, the J end lost 5 bases, and 19 bases lay between the germline ends. The CDR3 covers 15 residues. CDR1 and CDR2 (germline): LGHDT, YNNKEL (reference sequence). CDR3 nucleotides: TGTGCCAGCAGCTCGGACCCGACCCATTTCAACGAGCAGTACGTC. It translates to CASSSDPTHFNEQYV.

This clonotype was detected ten times or more. This chain joins TRBV6-1 and TRBJ2-7; 8 bases agree with TRBD1. J lost 5 bases, V lost 6 bases, and 6 bases had no gene match. Per germline, CDR1 MNHNS and CDR2 SASEGT. The CDR3 has 13 amino acids. The CDR3 here is CASSQQGVHEQYV. The DNA for the CDR3 is TGTGCCAGCAGCCAACAGGGGGTCCACGAGCAGTACGTC.

This clonotype was detected many times. The chain recombines TRBV7-8 with TRBJ1-1; D is undetermined. The germline gives CDR1 SGHVS, CDR2 FQNEAQ. Between the trimmed V and J ends, which lost 5 bases and 0 bases, there was a span of 13 bases. The CDR3 consists of 15 residues. The CDR3 nucleotides are TGTGCCAGCAGCCCTGGGTCCGTCATGAACACTGAAGCTTTCTTT. Protein: CASSPGSVMNTEAFF. The full variable domain, with the rest looked up from reference TRBV7-8 and TRBJ1-1, is GAGVSQSPRYKVAKRGQDVALRCDPISGHVSLFWYQQALGQGPEFLTYFQNEAQLDKSGLPSDRFFAERPEGSVSTLKIQRTQQEDSAVYLCASSPGSVMNTEAFFGQGTRLTVV.

The chain employs TRBV5-1 and TRBJ2-2; D not certain. This CDR3 contains 14 residues. Germline V gene data show CDR1 as SGHRS and CDR2 as YFSETQ. V was trimmed by 2 bases and J by 0 bases, leaving 5 bases between them. The CDR3 reads CASSLRPNTGELFF. For the CDR3, the DNA is TGCGCCAGCAGCTTAAGACCGAACACCGGGGAGCTGTTTTTT. Supplemented by reference TRBV5-1 and TRBJ2-2, the full variable domain reads KAGVTQTPRYLIKTRGQQVTLSCSPISGHRSVSWYQQTPGQGLQFLFEYFSETQRNKGNFPGRFSGRQFSNSRSEMNVSTLELGDSALYLCASSLRPNTGELFFGEGSRLTVL.